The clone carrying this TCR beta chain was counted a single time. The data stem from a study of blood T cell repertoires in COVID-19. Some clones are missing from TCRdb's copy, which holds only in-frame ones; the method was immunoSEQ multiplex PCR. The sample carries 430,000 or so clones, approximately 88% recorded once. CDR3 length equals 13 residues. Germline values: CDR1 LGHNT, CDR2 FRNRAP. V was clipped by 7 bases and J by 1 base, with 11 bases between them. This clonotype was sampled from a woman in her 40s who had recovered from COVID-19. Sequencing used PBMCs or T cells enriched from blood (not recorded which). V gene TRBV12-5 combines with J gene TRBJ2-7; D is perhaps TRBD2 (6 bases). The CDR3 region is CASESGESYEQYF. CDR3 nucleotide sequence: TGTGCTAGTGAATCGGGGGAATCCTACGAGCAGTACTTC.